The T cell receptor (beta chain) under discussion was sequenced for a study of T cell responses to AZD1222 COVID-19 vaccine (dated by TCRdb to about 2021). A note on the overall study: AZD1222 recipients whose second dose came at about 4 weeks and those whose second dose came at about 12 weeks were combined into one group, since spike-specific TCR depth and breadth did not differ between the two schedules. A total of around 240 trial participants underwent TCR sequencing, of whom some 210 received two doses of AZD1222 and about 25 received two doses of the MenACWY control vaccine. Trial participants were enrolled into age subgroups of 18-55, 56-69 and 70-plus years, which contained approximately 150, 30 and 60 TCR-sequenced participants, respectively. Findings and caveats that apply to the study as a whole: After two AZD1222 doses, spike-specific TCR breadth and depth were significantly higher than at day 0 and than in MenACWY recipients. The 56-69-year group was small, and its depth increase did not reach significance, likely because of low power. Participants were mostly white British and included more females than males, and it was suggested by the authors that clonal diversity may have been underestimated. Conclusions about previously exposed vaccinees were limited because only five to seven AZD1222 recipients were SARS-CoV-2 seropositive at baseline. Because no samples from the day 14 peak response were available, repertoires could be characterized only after the peak T cell response. Nearly half of unique spike-specific TCRs reportedly recognized epitopes outside regions mutated in the B.1.351 and B.1.1.7 variants. Vaccine-associated CD4 TCRs spanned the whole spike protein, with dominant responses in regions 160-218 and 743-854.

The CDR3 regions of human TCRbeta chains were analyzed by immunosequencing. In the source study's methods: Repertoire TCRs were checked for matches against a reference library of SARS-CoV-2-specific TCRs that had been generated using the MIRA antigen-specificity platform. Breadth was defined as the fraction of unique TCRs that were SARS-CoV-2-associated. Depth was defined as the fraction of total T cells that were SARS-CoV-2-associated. Each spike-specific TCR was assigned to its reactive spike region and to a CD4 or CD8 class using the MIRA data. Log10-transformed breadth and depth values were compared by one-way ANOVA with Sidak's multiple comparisons tests. TCRdb obtained this table from immuneACCESS and retained in-frame rearrangements with V and J assigned. These tables miss some clones; where compared with another copy, unresolved V genes account for less than half of the shortfall, and the remainder is unexplained. The DNA was the basis for D and trimming; V, J and clone size are from that table. Counted in this sample were roughly 120,000 clones; roughly 87% of them appeared once. The leading ten clones occupy 6% to 8% of the sample.

The time point label here, explained by the study, means: baseline before first vaccination. Samples from vaccinated people were obtained from the UK trials COV001 and COV002, which included a single-blind randomized controlled phase 2/3 trial of AZD1222 (ChAdOx1 nCoV-19) in healthy adults. For TCRbeta chain sequencing, PBMC samples from trial participants were taken at day 0 and at day 28 after the second dose. With respect to this clone: Its target antigen remains unknown. No clone much larger than this one lies a single base away; base qualities are absent.

CDR1 SEHNR and CDR2 FQNEAQ were looked up in the germline V gene (reference sequence). Its CDR3 holds 15 amino acids, cysteine through phenylalanine. CDR3 DNA is the only sequence kept; it has 45 bases, read in frame from the first base. V lost 3 bases and J lost 3 bases; the stretch between them is 14 bases long. The material was peripheral blood, obtained on day 0 of AZD1222 vaccination. This clonotype originated in an adult in good health. The rearrangement combines TRBV7-9 with TRBJ1-2, with the D gene uncertain. The CDR3 reads as follows: CASSFEWVPHYGYTF. DNA sequence: TGTGCCAGCAGCTTCGAATGGGTTCCTCACTATGGCTACACCTTC.